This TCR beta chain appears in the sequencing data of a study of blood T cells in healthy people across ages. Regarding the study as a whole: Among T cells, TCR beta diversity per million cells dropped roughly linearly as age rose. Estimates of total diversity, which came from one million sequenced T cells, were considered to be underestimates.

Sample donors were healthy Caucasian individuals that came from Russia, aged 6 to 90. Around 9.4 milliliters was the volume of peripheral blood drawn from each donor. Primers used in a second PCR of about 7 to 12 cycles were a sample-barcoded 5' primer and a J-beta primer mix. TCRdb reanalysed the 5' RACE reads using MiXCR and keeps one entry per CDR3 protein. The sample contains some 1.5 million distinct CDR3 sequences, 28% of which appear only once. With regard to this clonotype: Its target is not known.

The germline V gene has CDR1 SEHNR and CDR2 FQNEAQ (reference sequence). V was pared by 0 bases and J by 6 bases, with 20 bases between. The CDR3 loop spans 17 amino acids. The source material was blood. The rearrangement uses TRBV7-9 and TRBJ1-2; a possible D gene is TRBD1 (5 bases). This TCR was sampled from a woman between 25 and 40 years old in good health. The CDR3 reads CASSLARSAQGENGYTF. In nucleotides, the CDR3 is TGTGCCAGCAGCTTAGCGCGCTCCGCCCAGGGAGAAAATGGCTACACCTTC.